This T cell receptor (beta chain) was sequenced for a study of early T cells in non-severe SARS-CoV-2 infection. Looking at the study overall: From unsorted whole blood, bulk RNA was sequenced, and the chains remained unpaired.

Turning to this clonotype: Antigen specificity is unknown.

The study, taken as a whole, reports: Clonotype matching in VDJdb favored anti-spike CD8 responses and did not capture private and CD4 specificities.

A single record per CDR3 protein comes from TCRdb applying MiXCR to the 5' RACE reads. The sample records more than 75,000 distinct CDR3 sequences, 14% being singletons. What was sequenced was whole blood. The clonotype originates from an adult who was a healthcare worker with PCR-confirmed SARS-CoV-2 infection or an uninfected control (not recorded which).

CDR3 in amino acids: CASSFWTGSSYNSPLHF. The CDR3 nucleotides are TGTGCCAGCAGTTTCTGGACAGGAAGCTCCTATAATTCACCCCTCCACTTT. The V call is TRBV27, the J call TRBJ1-6, with 7 bases matching TRBD1. The CDR3 runs 17 residues. V gave up 3 bases and J gave up 0 bases; unmatched junction bases: 5. Germline V lookup: CDR1 MNHEY, CDR2 SMNVEV (reference sequence).